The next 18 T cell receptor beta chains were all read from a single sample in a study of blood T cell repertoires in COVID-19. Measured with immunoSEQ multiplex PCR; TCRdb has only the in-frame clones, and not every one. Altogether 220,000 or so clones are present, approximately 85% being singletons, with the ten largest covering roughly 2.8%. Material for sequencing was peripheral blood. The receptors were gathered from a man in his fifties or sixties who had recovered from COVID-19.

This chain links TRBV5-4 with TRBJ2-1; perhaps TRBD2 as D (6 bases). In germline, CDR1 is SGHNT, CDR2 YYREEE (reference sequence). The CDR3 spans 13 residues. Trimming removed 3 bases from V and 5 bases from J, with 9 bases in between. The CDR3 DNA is TGTGCCAGCAGCTGGGACTTCAACAATGAGCAGTTCTTC. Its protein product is CASSWDFNNEQFF.

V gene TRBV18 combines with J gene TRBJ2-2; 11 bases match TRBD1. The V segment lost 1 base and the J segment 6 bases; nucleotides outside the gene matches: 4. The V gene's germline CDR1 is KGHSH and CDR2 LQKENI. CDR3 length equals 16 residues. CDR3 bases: TGTGCCAGCTCACCACGGACAGGGGGCGTATCCGGGGAGCTGTTTTTT. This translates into CASSPRTGGVSGELFF.

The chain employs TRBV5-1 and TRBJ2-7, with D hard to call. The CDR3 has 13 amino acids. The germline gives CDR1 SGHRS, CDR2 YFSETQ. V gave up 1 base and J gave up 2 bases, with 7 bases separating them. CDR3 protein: CASSLTMAYEQYF. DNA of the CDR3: TGCGCCAGCAGCTTGACTATGGCCTACGAGCAGTACTTC.

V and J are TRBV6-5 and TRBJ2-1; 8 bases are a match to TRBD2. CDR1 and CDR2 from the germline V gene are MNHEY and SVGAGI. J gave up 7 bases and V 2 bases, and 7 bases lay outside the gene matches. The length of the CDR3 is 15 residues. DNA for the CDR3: TGTGCCAGCAGTTACCCCAGCGGGAGTCGGAATGAGCAGTTCTTC. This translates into CASSYPSGSRNEQFF.

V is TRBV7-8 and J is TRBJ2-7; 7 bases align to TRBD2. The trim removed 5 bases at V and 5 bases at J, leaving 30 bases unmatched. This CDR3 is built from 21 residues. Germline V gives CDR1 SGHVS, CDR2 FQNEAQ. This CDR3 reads CASSLRFPGGGNRLRIDEQYF. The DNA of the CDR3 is TGTGCCAGCAGCCTCCGCTTTCCGGGAGGCGGTAATAGGTTGAGGATAGACGAGCAGTACTTC.

CDR3 protein: CASSTLDRVAGQFF. The CDR3 DNA reads as TGTGCCAGCAGCACTCTCGACAGGGTAGCTGGACAGTTCTTC. The chain uses TRBV5-6 and TRBJ2-1; the match to TRBD1 covers 7 bases. V trimming: 4 bases; J trimming: 13 bases; junction bases outside the gene matches: 14. Germline V gene data show CDR1 as SGHDT and CDR2 as YYEEEE. CDR3 length: 14 residues. Full variable domain (missing parts from reference TRBV5-6 and TRBJ2-1): DAGVTQSPTHLIKTRGQQVTLRCSPKSGHDTVSWYQQALGQGPQFIFQYYEEEERQRGNFPDRFSGHQFPNYSSELNVNALLLGDSALYLCASSTLDRVAGQFFGPGTRLTVL.

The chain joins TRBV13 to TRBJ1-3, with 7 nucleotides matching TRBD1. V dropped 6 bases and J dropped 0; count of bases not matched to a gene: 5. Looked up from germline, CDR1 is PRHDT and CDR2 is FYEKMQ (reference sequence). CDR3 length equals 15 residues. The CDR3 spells CASSPAGGSGNTIYF. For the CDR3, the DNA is TGTGCCAGCAGTCCGGCAGGGGGCTCTGGAAACACCATATATTTT.

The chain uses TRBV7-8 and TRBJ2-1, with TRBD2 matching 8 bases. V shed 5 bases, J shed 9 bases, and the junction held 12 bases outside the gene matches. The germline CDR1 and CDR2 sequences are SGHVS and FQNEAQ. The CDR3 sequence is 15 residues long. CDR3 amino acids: CASSHREGDGGEQFF. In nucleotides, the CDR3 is TGTGCCAGCAGCCATCGGGAGGGGGACGGCGGTGAGCAGTTCTTC.

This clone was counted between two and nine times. Written as DNA, the CDR3 is TGTGCCTCACAGGGACAGCGATTCACAGATACGCAGTATTTT. It codes for CASQGQRFTDTQYF. The V and J genes are TRBV27 and TRBJ2-3, with TRBD1 identical over 7 bases. The CDR3 extends over 14 amino acids. The J segment lost 2 bases and the V segment lost 11 bases, leaving 10 bases of the junction unmatched. Germline V CDR1 and CDR2: MNHEY, SMNVEV (reference sequence).

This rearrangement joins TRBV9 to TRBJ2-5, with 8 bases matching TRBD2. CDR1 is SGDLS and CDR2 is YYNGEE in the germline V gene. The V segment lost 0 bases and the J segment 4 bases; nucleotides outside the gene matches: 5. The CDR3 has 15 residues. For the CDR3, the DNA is TGTGCCAGCAGCGTAGTTGGGGGACTAGTAGAGACCCAGTACTTC. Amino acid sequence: CASSVVGGLVETQYF.

CDR3 nucleotide sequence: TGTGCCAGCAGTTACTCGCGAGGAGACGAGCAGTACTTC. This encodes CASSYSRGDEQYF. This chain uses TRBV6-5 with TRBJ2-7; the D is unclear. This CDR3 region has 13 residues. With 0 bases removed from V and 5 bases from J, the gap between germline ends came to 8 bases. From germline, CDR1 is MNHEY and CDR2 SVGAGI.

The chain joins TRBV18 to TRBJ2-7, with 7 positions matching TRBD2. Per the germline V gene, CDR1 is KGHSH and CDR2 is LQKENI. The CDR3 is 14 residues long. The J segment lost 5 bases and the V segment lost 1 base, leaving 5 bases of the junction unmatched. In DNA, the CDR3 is TGTGCCAGCTCACCACAGAGCGGGATCCACGAGCAGTACTTC. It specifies CASSPQSGIHEQYF. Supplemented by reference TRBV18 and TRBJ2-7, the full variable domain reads NAGVMQNPRHLVRRRGQEARLRCSPMKGHSHVYWYRQLPEEGLKFMVYLQKENIIDESGMPKERFSAEFPKEGPSILRIQQVVRGDSAAYFCASSPQSGIHEQYFGPGTRLTVT.

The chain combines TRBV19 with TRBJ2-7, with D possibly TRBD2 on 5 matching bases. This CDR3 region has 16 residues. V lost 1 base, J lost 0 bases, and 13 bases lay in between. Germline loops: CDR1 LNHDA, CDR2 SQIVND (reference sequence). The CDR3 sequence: CASSIGGDYLSYEQYF. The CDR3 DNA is TGTGCCAGTAGTATAGGGGGAGATTACCTCTCCTACGAGCAGTACTTC.

DNA of the CDR3: TGTGCCAGCAACAGCCTTGTCGATCGGGACAGGGGAAGCAATCAGCCCCAGCATTTT. Its protein product is CASNSLVDRDRGSNQPQHF. V and J are TRBV28 and TRBJ1-5; the match to TRBD1 covers 10 bases. The CDR3 extends over 19 amino acids. Germline loops: CDR1 MDHEN, CDR2 SYDVKM. V gave up 7 bases and J gave up 1 base; unmatched junction bases: 16. The variable domain in full, with the rest retrieved from reference TRBV28 and TRBJ1-5, is DVKVTQSSRYLVKRTGEKVFLECVQDMDHENMFWYRQDPGLGLRLIYFSYDVKMKEKGDIPEGYSVSREKKERFSLILESASTNQTSMYLCASNSLVDRDRGSNQPQHFGDGTRLSIL.

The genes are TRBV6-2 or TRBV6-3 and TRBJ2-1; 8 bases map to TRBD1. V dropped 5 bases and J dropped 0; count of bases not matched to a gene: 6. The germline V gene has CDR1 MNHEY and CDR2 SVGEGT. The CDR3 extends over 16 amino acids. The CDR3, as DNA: TGTGCCAGCAGTACCGGGACAGGTAGCTCCTACAATGAGCAGTTCTTC. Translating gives CASSTGTGSSYNEQFF.

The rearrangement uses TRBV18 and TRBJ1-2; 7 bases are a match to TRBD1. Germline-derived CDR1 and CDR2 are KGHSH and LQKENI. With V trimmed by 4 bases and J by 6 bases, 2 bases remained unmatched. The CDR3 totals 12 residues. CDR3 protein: CASSQDRDGYTF. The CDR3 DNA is TGTGCCAGCTCACAAGACAGGGATGGCTACACCTTC.

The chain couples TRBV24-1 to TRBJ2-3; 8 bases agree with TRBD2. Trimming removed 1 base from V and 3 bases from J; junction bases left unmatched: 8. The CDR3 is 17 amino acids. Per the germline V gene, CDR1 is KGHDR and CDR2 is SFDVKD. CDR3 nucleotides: TGTGCCACCAGTGATTTCCCAACTAGCGGTTCGACAGATACGCAGTATTTT. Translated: CATSDFPTSGSTDTQYF.

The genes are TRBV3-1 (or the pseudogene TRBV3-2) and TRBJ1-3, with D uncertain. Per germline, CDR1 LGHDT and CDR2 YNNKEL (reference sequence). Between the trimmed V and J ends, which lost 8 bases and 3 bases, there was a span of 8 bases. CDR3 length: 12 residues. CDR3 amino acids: CASGRHGNTIYF. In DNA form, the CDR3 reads TGTGCCAGCGGGCGACATGGAAACACCATATATTTT.